This is a list of T cell receptor beta chains from one sample in a study of beta chain features in type 1 diabetes. Profiling relied on immunoSEQ multiplex PCR, and the TCRdb table lists in-frame clones only, not all of them. The sample has some 280,000 clones; roughly an eighth are singletons. The sequenced material came from naive CD4+ T cells from blood. These receptor sequences come from a man aged 25 to 45 with type 1 diabetes. CDR3s include the opening cysteine and the closing phenylalanine or tryptophan. A D gene is named only where the DNA matches it firmly. Clone size is stated in some rows and not others, as once, few, many or a class when expanded.

V gene	clone size	D gene	J gene	CDR3 DNA	CDR3 protein
TRBV11-2	once	.	TRBJ2-1	TGTGCCAGCAGCCCGTGGCCCAGAGGCTCACAGTTCTTC	CASSPWPRGSQFF
TRBV19	.	.	TRBJ2-1	TGTGCCAGTCGGGACGGGACTGCCTACAATGAGCAGTTCTTC	CASRDGTAYNEQFF
TRBV5-1	few	TRBD2	TRBJ2-7	TGCGCCAGCAGCTCCTTAGACGGGCGGGAGGACGAGCAGTACTTC	CASSSLDGREDEQYF
TRBV6-4	.	.	TRBJ2-3	TGTGCCAGCAGTTCTACGCCCGCAGATACGCAGTATTTT	CASSSTPADTQYF
TRBV5-1	.	TRBD1	TRBJ2-1	TGCGCCAGCAGTGAGATCGGGACAGATTACAATGAGCAGTTCTTC	CASSEIGTDYNEQFF
TRBV6-5	.	.	TRBJ1-1	TGTGCCAGCAAGAGCGGGCTGAACACTGAAGCTTTCTTT	CASKSGLNTEAFF
TRBV30	few	.	TRBJ1-1	TGTGCCTGGAGTGTATACCCGGGCACTGAAGCTTTCTTT	CAWSVYPGTEAFF
TRBV5-6	few	.	TRBJ1-1	TGTGCCAGCATAGGGGGGGCGCATCGGGGCACTGAAGCTTTCTTT	CASIGGAHRGTEAFF
TRBV28	few	TRBD1	TRBJ2-5	TGTGCCAGCAGTTCCCCCGGGACAGGGGAAGAGACCCAGTACTTC	CASSSPGTGEETQYF
TRBV30	few	.	TRBJ2-3	TGTGCCCGGGAACCGAGGGGGGGAGCAGATACGCAGTATTTT	CAREPRGGADTQYF
TRBV5-1	.	.	TRBJ2-5	TGCGCCAGCAGCTTGGCGGCAGGAAGACAAGAGACCCAGTACTTC	CASSLAAGRQETQYF
TRBV29-1	many	.	TRBJ2-3	TGCAGCGTTGACTCAGGGAAGACAGATACGCAGTATTTT	CSVDSGKTDTQYF
TRBV11-1	few	.	TRBJ1-1	TGTGCCAGCAGCTTAGGCGGAGGGAACACTGAAGCTTTCTTT	CASSLGGGNTEAFF
TRBV28	.	.	TRBJ1-5	TGTGCCAGCAGTTTCTCCGCCGGGACTGAGAATCAGCCCCAGCATTTT	CASSFSAGTENQPQHF
TRBV19	few	.	TRBJ1-2	TGTGCCAGTAGTGCGGCAGGGGTGGGGAGCTATGGCTACACCTTC	CASSAAGVGSYGYTF
TRBV7-2	few	TRBD2	TRBJ2-1	TGTGCCAGCAGCCCGAGGGGACTAGCGAATGAGCAGTTCTTC	CASSPRGLANEQFF
TRBV7-9	.	.	TRBJ2-7	TGTGCCAGCACAGGGGCCTACGAGCAGTACTTC	CASTGAYEQYF
TRBV7-3	.	.	TRBJ2-3	TGTGCCAGCAGCGGTACGCGGATGGGAGATACGCAGTATTTT	CASSGTRMGDTQYF
TRBV5-6	few	.	TRBJ2-1	TGTGCCAGCAGCGAGTACAATGAGCAGTTCTTC	CASSEYNEQFF
TRBV4-1	.	TRBD2	TRBJ2-7	TGCGCCAGCAGCCAATCCGCGGCTGGGACTAGCGGAGCCTACGAGCAGTACTTC	CASSQSAAGTSGAYEQYF
TRBV29-1	.	.	TRBJ1-5	TGCCGCGGAGAAGGGACTCGGCAGCCCCAGCATTTT	CRGEGTRQPQHF
TRBV28	few	.	TRBJ1-1	TGTGCCAGCAGTCCCCCCGGCGCAGGGCTTTTCAGCACTGAAGCTTTCTTT	CASSPPGAGLFSTEAFF
TRBV7-9	few	.	TRBJ2-1	TGTGCCAGCAGCAGGACTCATCCTGAGCAGTTCTTC	CASSRTHPEQFF
TRBV10-3	.	TRBD1	TRBJ2-1	TGTGCCATCAGGGACGGAACGACAGGGTCCGAGCAGTTCTTC	CAIRDGTTGSEQFF
TRBV29-1	few	TRBD2	TRBJ2-1	TGCAGCGTGACTAGCGGGAATATCAATGAGCAGTTCTTC	CSVTSGNINEQFF
TRBV28	few	TRBD2	TRBJ2-1	TGTGCCAGCAGTTCTAGCGGGGCTAGCTCCTACAATGAGCAGTTCTTC	CASSSSGASSYNEQFF
TRBV4-3	few	TRBD2	TRBJ2-2	TGCGCCAGCAGCCAAATAGCGGGAGGTGGCACCGGGGAGCTGTTTTTT	CASSQIAGGGTGELFF
TRBV7-9	.	TRBD1	TRBJ1-5	TGTGCCAGCAGCTTGGGGACAGGCCGAAGCAATCAGCCCCAGCATTTT	CASSLGTGRSNQPQHF
TRBV6-1	.	.	TRBJ1-5	TGTGCCAGCACGGTAGACCTCTCGGGAAATCAGCCCCAGCATTTT	CASTVDLSGNQPQHF
TRBV18	.	.	TRBJ2-5	TGTGCCAGCTCACCGGGGACAATTGATCAAGAGACCCAGTACTTC	CASSPGTIDQETQYF
TRBV9	.	TRBD2	TRBJ2-2	TGTGCCAGCAGCGTAGAGGCGGGAGGTTCCGGGGAGCTGTTTTTT	CASSVEAGGSGELFF
TRBV28	.	TRBD1	TRBJ1-1	TGTGCCAGCAGCACGACAGGGGACGGAGTCACTGAAGCTTTCTTT	CASSTTGDGVTEAFF
TRBV5-1	few	TRBD2	TRBJ2-4	TGCGCCAGCAGCCCGGGACTAGCGGGATTAGCCAAAAACATTCAGTACTTC	CASSPGLAGLAKNIQYF
TRBV28	.	.	TRBJ1-2	TGTGCCAGCAGAGGTATAGGTCAGGGAGGCAACTATGGCTACACCTTC	CASRGIGQGGNYGYTF
TRBV2	few	.	TRBJ2-1	TGTGCCAGCAGTGATTCGGGCTCCTACAATGAGCAGTTCTTC	CASSDSGSYNEQFF
TRBV7-2	.	TRBD2	TRBJ2-3	TGTGCCAGCAGCTTAGGGCTAGCGGGAGGCACAGATACGCAGTATTTT	CASSLGLAGGTDTQYF
TRBV9	.	TRBD1	TRBJ1-2	TGTGCCAGCAGCGTAGCGACAGGGGGCGGTTATGGCTACACCTTC	CASSVATGGGYGYTF
TRBV15	.	.	TRBJ1-4	TGTGCCACCAGGGCAGTAAATGAAAAACTGTTTTTT	CATRAVNEKLFF
TRBV5-1	few	.	TRBJ2-2	TGCGCCAGCAGCTGGGGGTCAGCGGGTCTGAACACCGGGGAGCTGTTTTTT	CASSWGSAGLNTGELFF
TRBV5-4	.	TRBD1	TRBJ2-5	TGTGCCAGCAGCTTCGTTCCCAAACACCGGGACAGTCGACAAGAGACCCAGTACTTC	CASSFVPKHRDSRQETQYF
TRBV5-1	.	.	TRBJ2-2	TGCGCCAGCAGCTTAAGGACTCCGAACACCGGGGAGCTGTTTTTT	CASSLRTPNTGELFF
TRBV25-1	.	.	TRBJ2-7	TGTGCCAGCAGTGAATTTGAGCACTCCTACGAGCAGTACTTC	CASSEFEHSYEQYF
TRBV29-1	few	.	TRBJ1-1	TGCAGCGTTGTCCTCCCTGGGATTGGCCGAGGGGAAGCTTTCTTT	CSVVLPGIGRGEAFF
TRBV5-1	.	TRBD1	TRBJ1-3	TGCGCCAGCAGCTTGGGGACAGGCTCTGGAAACACCATATATTTT	CASSLGTGSGNTIYF
TRBV7-9	.	.	TRBJ1-1	TGTGCCAGCAGCTTAGGGCAGGGATTGGACACTGAAGCTTTCTTT	CASSLGQGLDTEAFF
TRBV28	few	.	TRBJ1-4	TGTGCCAGCAGTGTTGGAGGGGCGACTAATGAAAAACTGTTTTTT	CASSVGGATNEKLFF
TRBV6-5	few	.	TRBJ2-5	TGTGCCAGCAGTTACACTGACAGGCCGGGGATCGAGACCCAGTACTTC	CASSYTDRPGIETQYF
TRBV28	few	.	TRBJ1-1	TGTGCCAGCTTGACTGGGGGCGGTGAAGCTTTCTTT	CASLTGGGEAFF
TRBV5-1	.	TRBD1	TRBJ1-1	TGCGCCAGCAGCCTGGGCCGAACAGGGGTGAACACTGAAGCTTTCTTT	CASSLGRTGVNTEAFF
TRBV10-3	few	.	TRBJ2-1	TGTGCCATCACCGAAGGGGGTGGATACAATGAGCAGTTCTTC	CAITEGGGYNEQFF
TRBV6-5	.	TRBD2	TRBJ2-1	TGTGCCAGCAGCAGAACCCAGAGCGGGGACAATGAGCAGTTCTTC	CASSRTQSGDNEQFF
TRBV7-2	.	TRBD2	TRBJ2-1	TGTGCCAGTGACAAGGCGGGGGGGTTGGGCGAGCAGTTCTTC	CASDKAGGLGEQFF
TRBV27	.	TRBD2	TRBJ2-7	TGTGCCAGCAGTTTAAGGTCTAGCGGCGCCTACGAGCAGTACTTC	CASSLRSSGAYEQYF